Below, 16 T cell receptor beta chains from the same sample are listed, as sequenced in a study of graft-versus-host responses after intestinal transplantation. Libraries were prepared by immunoSEQ multiplex PCR; TCRdb keeps only in-frame clonotypes and omits some of them. The profile covers tens of thousands of clones, with around 92% appearing a single time and more than 0.3% taken by the ten largest. Their antigen targets remain unknown. Source: unstimulated CD4+ T cells sorted from spleen or lymph node cells, taken before transplant. These receptors came from a human donor who was the organ donor for an intestinal transplant.

For this clone: Mismatch with germline at one junction end may stem from a read error. The chain recombines TRBV4-1 with TRBJ2-4; unclear D gene. The CDR3 contains 16 residues. Germline-derived CDR1 and CDR2 are MGHRA and YSYEKL. CDR3 amino acids: CASSQEAILAKNIQCF. The CDR3 DNA reads as TGCGCCAGCAGCCAAGAGGCCATTTTAGCCAAAAACATTCAGTGCTTC.

This sequence joins TRBV2 and TRBJ2-2, with 9 positions matching TRBD1. This CDR3 region has 14 residues. V was clipped by 6 bases and J by 6 bases; unmatched bases: 5. The germline CDR1 and CDR2 sequences are SNHLY and FYNNEI. The CDR3 here is CASSGQGRSGELFF. The CDR3 DNA follows: TGTGCCAGCAGCGGACAGGGGCGGTCCGGGGAGCTGTTTTTT.

Details on this clone: Given the absence of the conserved phenylalanine or tryptophan at the CDR3 end, a read error is likely. Because the CDR3's place on the DNA is in doubt, the DNA is left out and the CDR3 is given as listed by TCRdb. The CDR3 loop is CATSRAGTPSK. V gene TRBV15 combines with J gene TRBJ2-7; TRBD1, as called in the table, went unchecked against the DNA. A total of 11 residues make up the CDR3, ends included. The germline V gene encodes CDR1 LNHNV and CDR2 YYDKDF (reference sequence).

This chain connects TRBV19 to TRBJ2-5; 8 bases line up with TRBD2. With 5 bases clipped from V and 2 bases from J, the junction kept 7 bases outside the gene matches. In germline, CDR1 is LNHDA, CDR2 SQIVND (reference sequence). The CDR3 consists of 15 residues. The CDR3 coding sequence is TGTGCCAGTAGTCTTCCGGGACTAGGTCAAGAGACCCAGTACTTC. It is translated as CASSLPGLGQETQYF.

The V and J genes are TRBV21-1 and TRBJ2-1; TRBD2 is taken as the D call from the table, unchecked against the DNA. TRBV21-1 is a pseudogene segment. The CDR3 loop spans 12 amino acids. The DNA for the CDR3 is TGTGCCAGCAGCCGGCCGGGCAATGAGCAGTTCTTC. Protein sequence: CASSRPGNEQFF.

This clone appeared once. The gene calls are TRBV19 and TRBJ1-5; 11 positions agree with TRBD1. The CDR3 extends over 14 amino acids. Germline V gene lookup returns CDR1 LNHDA and CDR2 SQIVND (reference sequence). V was clipped by 3 bases and J by 7 bases; unmatched bases: 2. The CDR3 region is CASSMGTGGQPQHF. The CDR3 DNA is TGTGCCAGTAGTATGGGGACAGGGGGGCAGCCCCAGCATTTT.

The chain carries TRBV6-1 and TRBJ2-4; D is unclear. V was pared by 7 bases and J by 0 bases, with 13 bases between. Germline V gene lookup returns CDR1 MNHNS and CDR2 SASEGT. The CDR3 is 15 amino acids. CDR3 nucleotide sequence: TGTGCCAGCACCCCAGGCCTACTAGCCAAAAACATTCAGTACTTC. Its protein product is CASTPGLLAKNIQYF.

The J gene is TRBJ2-3, the V gene TRBV19; the match to TRBD2 covers 12 bases. Per the germline V gene, CDR1 is LNHDA and CDR2 is SQIVND (reference sequence). CDR3 length equals 15 residues. V was pared by 5 bases and J by 4 bases, with 4 bases of the junction left unmatched. CDR3 sequence (DNA): TGTGCCAGTAGTTCCCTAGCGGGGGGGTCAGATACGCAGTATTTT. This codes for CASSSLAGGSDTQYF.

The V call is TRBV6-5, the J call TRBJ1-2; 7 nucleotides agree with TRBD1. The germline V gene has CDR1 MNHEY and CDR2 SVGAGI. V trimming: 5 bases; J trimming: 4 bases; junction bases outside the gene matches: 10. The CDR3 is 15 residues long. DNA of the CDR3: TGTGCCAGCAGTCCAACAGGGGAAGGGGTCTATGGCTACACCTTC. Translated: CASSPTGEGVYGYTF.

CDR3 sequence: CASGGQGAEPQHF. The CDR3 DNA reads TGTGCCAGCGGGGGACAGGGGGCCGAGCCCCAGCATTTT. The chain links TRBV2 to TRBJ1-5; 12 positions match TRBD1. Germline loops: CDR1 SNHLY, CDR2 FYNNEI. J was trimmed by 8 bases and V by 8 bases; bases with no gene match: 4. This CDR3 comprises 13 residues.

The V and J genes are TRBV6-6 and TRBJ2-1; D may correspond to TRBD1 or TRBD2 (6 bases each). The V gene lost 6 bases and the J gene lost 2 bases, with 17 bases spanning the gap. Germline CDR1 is MNHNY and CDR2 is SVGAGI (reference sequence). This CDR3 contains 16 residues. The CDR3 DNA sequence: TGTGCCAGCAGCCCGGCCGGGGGCCTCGCCTACAATGAGCAGTTCTTC. As protein: CASSPAGGLAYNEQFF.

J is TRBJ2-7 and V is TRBV5-1, with D tentatively TRBD1 or TRBD2 (7 bases each). The germline V gene has CDR1 SGHRS and CDR2 YFSETQ. The CDR3 spans 14 residues. V lost 7 bases, J lost 2 bases, and 16 bases lay in between. The CDR3 nucleotides are TGCGCCAGCCAGGGGGGGACAAGTACCTACGAGCAGTACTTC. Translating it yields CASQGGTSTYEQYF.

This clone was counted a single time. This chain joins TRBV5-4 and TRBJ2-2, with D maybe TRBD2 (6 bases). Per the germline V gene, CDR1 is SGHNT and CDR2 is YYREEE (reference sequence). This CDR3 contains 15 residues. V was pared by 1 base and J by 0 bases, with 7 bases between. The CDR3 nucleotides are TGTGCCAGCAGCTTGCGGGGGTCGAACACCGGGGAGCTGTTTTTT. Translated, it gives CASSLRGSNTGELFF.

This clone appeared once. V and J are TRBV18 and TRBJ1-4, with a possible D match to TRBD1 (5 bases). V was trimmed by 2 bases and J by 7 bases, leaving 11 bases between them. The CDR3 is made up of 14 amino acids. Germline CDR1 and CDR2: KGHSH and LQKENI. The chain's CDR3 is CASSPNTGGEKLFF. The CDR3 DNA follows: TGTGCCAGCTCACCAAATACGGGGGGTGAAAAACTGTTTTTT.

The chain is built from TRBV7-2 and TRBJ2-7; D possibly corresponds to TRBD2 (5 bases). From germline, CDR1 is SGHTA and CDR2 FQGNSA. The CDR3 runs to 13 residues. V was cut by 3 bases and J by 0 bases, with 6 bases left in between. For the CDR3, the DNA is TGTGCCAGCAGCTTTGAGGGCTCCTACGAGCAGTACTTC. Its translation: CASSFEGSYEQYF.

The rearrangement joins TRBV5-4 to TRBJ2-5; 8 nucleotides align to TRBD2. The DNA end favors TRBJ2-7, so the J call may be wrong. The germline V gene has CDR1 SGHNT and CDR2 YYREEE (reference sequence). The CDR3 is made up of 17 amino acids. Here the CDR3 DNA reads TGTGCCAGCAGCTTGGATACTAAGCGGGGGAAGACCTACGAGCAGTACTTC. Its protein product is CASSLDTKRGKTYEQYF.